What follows are 28 T cell receptor beta chains derived from one specimen sequenced in a study of T cells in women clearing cervical HPV infection. This table comes from immunoSEQ multiplex PCR, and its TCRdb copy is limited to in-frame clones, with some not included. The sample spans under 50,000 clones; the ten largest clones claim approximately 0.98%. Sequences were obtained from blood buffy coat. The receptors originated from a woman between 18 and 69 years old with a cervical HPV16 infection that either progressed to CIN3+ or cleared (not recorded which).

As concerns this clone: Sequencing ends 3 residues short of the CDR3 end; the germline J gene provides the rest. The chain couples TRBV20-1 to TRBJ1-1; 7 bases agree with TRBD1. This CDR3 region has 13 residues. The J segment lost 6 bases and the V segment lost 4 bases, leaving 8 bases of the junction unmatched. Germline assignment: CDR1 DFQATT and CDR2 SNEGSKA (reference sequence). CDR3 in amino acids: CSAKITGAPEAFF. CDR3 DNA, as far as it was read: TGCAGTGCTAAAATCACAGGGGCCCCTGAA.

Worth noting for this clone: The CDR3 end falls 3 residues outside the read, so it is completed with the germline J gene. The chain is built from TRBV10-3 and TRBJ2-1; 15 nucleotides line up with TRBD2. Germline V gives CDR1 ENHRY, CDR2 SYGVKD. The CDR3 totals 15 residues. V lost 9 bases and J lost 9; bases outside the gene matches: 9. CDR3 region: CAIAGTSGGFVEQFF. The CDR3 bases that were read are TGTGCCATTGCCGGGACTAGCGGGGGGTTTGTTGAG.

Comment on this clone: The read ends 3 residues before the CDR3 terminus; that terminus is restored from the germline J gene. The genes are TRBV2 and TRBJ2-2; D may be TRBD2 (6 bases). V was trimmed by 8 bases and J by 4 bases, leaving 11 bases between them. There are 13 residues in the CDR3. CDR1 is SNHLY and CDR2 is FYNNEI in the germline V gene. CDR3 residues: CASGSGVTGELFF. The CDR3 DNA, read in part, is TGTGCCAGCGGTAGCGGCGTCACCGGGGAG.

Notes on this clone: The read terminates 3 residues before the CDR3 end, so the remaining end is supplied by the germline J gene. The chain links TRBV11-2 to TRBJ2-1, with a weak D call TRBD2 (6 bases). In germline, CDR1 is SGHAT, CDR2 FQNNGV. This CDR3 spans 15 amino acids. With 4 bases removed from V and 4 bases from J, the gap between germline ends came to 14 bases. The CDR3 spells CASSWRVGGYNEQFF. The DNA read from the CDR3 is TGTGCCAGCAGCTGGAGGGTGGGGGGTTACAATGAG.

With respect to this clone: The read ends 3 residues shy of where the CDR3 ends; the end is completed using the germline J gene. The chain links TRBV5-5 to TRBJ1-4; a possible D gene is TRBD1 (6 bases). The V end lost 4 bases, the J end lost 7 bases, and 11 bases lay between the germline ends. The CDR3 is 13 residues long. Germline-derived CDR1 and CDR2 are SGHKS and YYEKEE (reference sequence). The covered CDR3 bases are TGTGCCAGCAGCACACAGGGTTTTGAAAAA. This translates into CASSTQGFEK. The entire CDR3 reads CASSTQGFEKLFF.

Notes on this clone: Read sequence stops 3 residues before the CDR3 end, and the germline J gene provides the missing end. The V gene is TRBV5-1, the J gene TRBJ1-2, with D perhaps TRBD1 (5 bases). This CDR3 is 17 amino acids long. Trimming shortened V by 4 bases and J by 5 bases, and 24 bases separated the two germline ends. CDR1 is SGHRS and CDR2 is YFSETQ in the germline V gene. The CDR3 loop is CASSPTGGHGKGYGYTF. The CDR3 bases that were read are TGCGCCAGCAGCCCTACCGGTGGACACGGAAAAGGATATGGC.

With regard to this clone: The CDR3 end falls 3 residues outside the read, so it is completed with the germline J gene. The rearrangement uses TRBV14 and TRBJ1-6; TRBD1 agrees at 10 bases. The CDR3 sequence is 15 residues long. CDR1 SGHDN and CDR2 FVKESK come from the germline V gene. The CDR3: CASRQTGTGEGTLHF. CDR3 bases read: TGTGCCAGCAGGCAGACCGGGACAGGGGAAGGAACC. The full variable domain, with the rest looked up from reference TRBV14 and TRBJ1-6, is EAGVTQFPSHSVIEKGQTVTLRCDPISGHDNLYWYRRVMGKEIKFLLHFVKESKQDESGMPNNRFLAERTGGTYSTLKVQPAELEDSGVYFCASRQTGTGEGTLHFGNGTRLTVT.

A note on this clone: The sequenced fragment ends 3 residues before the CDR3 boundary, so the rest is inferred from the germline J gene. V gene TRBV2 combines with J gene TRBJ2-1, with 7 bases identical to TRBD1. CDR1 and CDR2 from the germline V gene are SNHLY and FYNNEI. J was trimmed by 7 bases and V by 2 bases; bases with no gene match: 5. The length of the CDR3 is 14 residues. CDR3 DNA (partial): TGTGCCAGCAGTGAAATTGGCAGGGGGAATGAG. It specifies CASSEIGRGNE. The CDR3 reads in full as CASSEIGRGNEQFF.

With regard to this clone: With the read ending 3 residues before the CDR3 end, the germline J gene is used to fill in that end. The gene calls are TRBV7-2 and TRBJ2-7; 8 bases are shared with TRBD2. J was trimmed by 5 bases and V by 3 bases; bases with no gene match: 6. The CDR3 is 14 residues long. Germline-derived CDR1 and CDR2 are SGHTA and FQGNSA. CDR3 in amino acids: CASSFSGAANEQYF. The CDR3 bases that were read are TGTGCCAGCAGCTTTAGCGGGGCGGCTAACGAG. Combining the CDR3 with reference TRBV7-2 and TRBJ2-7 gives the whole variable domain GAGVSQSPSNKVTEKGKDVELRCDPISGHTALYWYRQSLGQGLEFLIYFQGNSAPDKSGLPSDRFSAERTGGSVSTLTIQRTQQEDSAVYLCASSFSGAANEQYFGPGTRLTVT.

As concerns this clone: The CDR3 end lies 3 residues beyond the end of the read and is filled in from the germline J gene. J is TRBJ2-1 and V is TRBV7-3; 10 nucleotides align to TRBD2. This CDR3 is built from 15 residues. With 6 bases clipped from V and 4 bases from J, the junction kept 6 bases outside the gene matches. CDR1 and CDR2 from the germline V gene are SGHTA and FQGTGA. CDR3: CASSYSGGLYNEQFF. The sequenced CDR3 bases are TGTGCCAGCAGTTATAGCGGGGGGCTATACAATGAG.

Note on this clone: Read sequence stops 3 residues before the CDR3 end, and the germline J gene provides the missing end. The rearrangement links TRBV20-1 to TRBJ2-4; a possible D gene is TRBD1 (6 bases). The CDR3 contains 14 residues. Germline CDR1 and CDR2: DFQATT and SNEGSKA (reference sequence). Incomplete CDR3 DNA: TGCAGTGCTAGCATACAGGGTAGGAATCAGCCT. Protein sequence: CSASIQGRNQP. The entire CDR3 reads CSASIQGRNQPQYF.

Turning to this clone: The read ends 3 residues before the CDR3 terminus; that terminus is restored from the germline J gene. The gene calls are TRBV4-1 and TRBJ1-6; weak D call: TRBD1 (6 bases). Germline V gives CDR1 MGHRA, CDR2 YSYEKL. The V and J ends lost 6 bases and 6 bases respectively, with 15 bases between them. The CDR3 contains 15 residues. The CDR3 bases that were read are TGCGCCAGCAGAGACAACAGGGAAAGTAATTCACCC. Amino acid sequence: CASRDNRESNSP. The entire CDR3 protein reads CASRDNRESNSPLHF.

On this clone itself: Read sequence stops 3 residues before the CDR3 end, and the germline J gene provides the missing end. This rearrangement joins TRBV2 to TRBJ2-1; D might be TRBD1 (5 bases). V was clipped by 7 bases and J by 0 bases, with 13 bases between them. Looked up from germline, CDR1 is SNHLY and CDR2 is FYNNEI. The CDR3 totals 15 residues. The part of the CDR3 DNA that was read is TGTGCCAGCACCCGATACAGGAGCTCCTACAATGAG. Translation: CASTRYRSSYNE. The complete CDR3 reads CASTRYRSSYNEQFF.

On this clone itself: The sequenced fragment ends 3 residues before the CDR3 boundary, so the rest is inferred from the germline J gene. Within the sample, other DNA sequences also encode this same CDR3. The genes are TRBV10-3 and TRBJ2-2, with D perhaps matching TRBD2 (7 bases). V was cut by 6 bases and J by 5 bases, with 16 bases left in between. The CDR3 is 15 amino acids. Germline V lookup: CDR1 ENHRY, CDR2 SYGVKD. The sequenced part of the CDR3 DNA is TGTGCCATCAGCATGACGGGGGGCGGTACCGGGGAG. It translates to CAISMTGGGTGE. The whole CDR3 region reads CAISMTGGGTGELFF.

For this clone: The sequence runs out 3 residues before the end of the CDR3; the remainder is reconstructed from the germline J gene. The chain joins TRBV7-3 to TRBJ2-3; no clear D. Trimming stripped 6 bases from V and 6 bases from J, with 13 bases between. The CDR3 runs to 13 residues. In germline, CDR1 is SGHTA, CDR2 FQGTGA. Incomplete CDR3 DNA: TGTGCCAGCAGTCTTACCCGCCAGGATACG. Translation: CASSLTRQDT. The whole CDR3 protein is CASSLTRQDTQYF. The complete variable domain, with remaining parts taken from reference TRBV7-3 and TRBJ2-3, reads GAGVSQTPSNKVTEKGKYVELRCDPISGHTALYWYRQSLGQGPEFLIYFQGTGAADDSGLPNDRFFAVRPEGSVSTLKIQRTERGDSAVYLCASSLTRQDTQYFGPGTRLTVL.

Details on this clone: The CDR3 goes on 3 residues after the read ends, and that part is filled in from the germline J gene. The chain is built from TRBV5-1 and TRBJ2-3; 8 bases agree with TRBD2. Germline values: CDR1 SGHRS, CDR2 YFSETQ. This CDR3 region has 17 residues. V trimming: 0 bases; J trimming: 4 bases; junction bases outside the gene matches: 10. CDR3 sequence reads: CASSLAGGAGTPDTQYF. The part of the CDR3 DNA that was read is TGCGCCAGCAGCTTGGCCGGGGGGGCGGGGACTCCAGATACG.

About this clone itself: Read sequence stops 3 residues before the CDR3 end, and the germline J gene provides the missing end. The chain joins TRBV5-1 to TRBJ1-6, with D perhaps matching TRBD1 (5 bases). V was clipped by 2 bases and J by 7 bases, with 16 bases between them. Germline V lookup: CDR1 SGHRS, CDR2 YFSETQ. This CDR3 is built from 16 residues. This chain's CDR3 is CASSFWAGGENSPLHF. The DNA read from the CDR3 is TGCGCCAGCAGCTTCTGGGCCGGGGGGGAAAATTCACCC. The complete variable domain, with remaining parts taken from reference TRBV5-1 and TRBJ1-6, reads KAGVTQTPRYLIKTRGQQVTLSCSPISGHRSVSWYQQTPGQGLQFLFEYFSETQRNKGNFPGRFSGRQFSNSRSEMNVSTLELGDSALYLCASSFWAGGENSPLHFGNGTRLTVT.

The sequenced part of the CDR3 DNA is TGCAGTGCTAGAGATATTTATTTGCGGGGGGGTCACAATGAG. Protein product: CSARDIYLRGGHNE. In full, the CDR3 is CSARDIYLRGGHNEQFF. The chain couples TRBV20-1 to TRBJ2-1, with 9 bases that match TRBD2. The read terminates 3 residues ahead of where the CDR3 ends, so the germline J gene completes it. The V gene end was trimmed by 0 bases and the J gene end by 5 bases; junction bases not matched to a gene: 11. The CDR3 is 17 amino acids. Germline V gives CDR1 DFQATT, CDR2 SNEGSKA (reference sequence).

Regarding this clone: The read ends 3 residues shy of where the CDR3 ends; the end is completed using the germline J gene. The V call is TRBV30, the J call TRBJ1-1; weak D call: TRBD1 (5 bases). The germline V gene has CDR1 GTSNPN and CDR2 SVGIG (reference sequence). V was cut by 3 bases and J by 0 bases, with 17 bases left in between. CDR3 size: 16 residues. CDR3 bases read: TGTGCCTGGAGGGCCCCGGGCAGGGTAATGAACACTGAA. Protein product: CAWRAPGRVMNTE. The full CDR3 protein is CAWRAPGRVMNTEAFF.

In regard to this clone: The read finishes 3 residues shy of the CDR3 end, and the germline J gene is used to complete it. The chain is built from TRBV5-1 and TRBJ2-7; no reliable D call. Germline CDR1 reads SGHRS; CDR2 reads YFSETQ. The CDR3 is 14 residues long. Trimming took 0 bases from V and 1 from J, leaving 8 bases between them. The DNA read from the CDR3 is TGCGCCAGCAGCTTGGGTGGCAGTTCCTACGAG. Protein: CASSLGGSSYE. The entire CDR3 sequence reads CASSLGGSSYEQYF.

To note about this clone: Coverage ceases 3 residues before the CDR3 finishes, and the germline J gene fills in the end. The chain has TRBV7-2 and TRBJ1-5; unclear D gene. CDR3 length equals 15 residues. V was cut by 4 bases and J by 0 bases, with 10 bases left in between. Germline V lookup: CDR1 SGHTA, CDR2 FQGNSA. CDR3 residues: CASSSPRGSNQPQHF. CDR3 bases read: TGTGCCAGCAGCTCCCCCCGCGGTAGCAATCAGCCC.

About this clone itself: The read comes to an end 3 residues before the CDR3 does, leaving the germline J gene to fill in the end. The rearrangement links TRBV19 to TRBJ2-7; 8 nucleotides line up with TRBD1. This CDR3 is 16 amino acids long. The germline V gene encodes CDR1 LNHDA and CDR2 SQIVND (reference sequence). V dropped 4 bases and J dropped 5; count of bases not matched to a gene: 13. CDR3 DNA (partial): TGTGCCAGTAGTAATTCTCTGTCGGACAGGGCTGACGAG. It codes for CASSNSLSDRADE. Given in full, the CDR3 is CASSNSLSDRADEQYF.

With regard to this clone: The sequenced fragment ends 3 residues before the CDR3 boundary, so the rest is inferred from the germline J gene. The rearrangement links TRBV7-9 to TRBJ2-3; 7 bases are shared with TRBD2. Germline trimming cut 3 bases from V and 0 bases from J; bases unmatched to any gene: 3. CDR3 length equals 15 residues. Germline CDR1 SEHNR, CDR2 FQNEAQ (reference sequence). CDR3 bases read: TGTGCCAGCAGCTTCGGCGGGGGTAGCACAGATACG. Protein: CASSFGGGSTDT. Given in full, the CDR3 is CASSFGGGSTDTQYF.

Points on this clone: Coverage ceases 3 residues before the CDR3 finishes, and the germline J gene fills in the end. The J gene is TRBJ1-6, the V gene TRBV19; 10 bases map to TRBD1. The J segment lost 7 bases and the V segment lost 7 bases, leaving 4 bases of the junction unmatched. From germline, CDR1 is LNHDA and CDR2 SQIVND (reference sequence). CDR3 size: 14 residues. The CDR3 region is CASIGQGDNSPLHF. CDR3 DNA (partial): TGTGCCAGTATTGGACAGGGGGACAATTCACCC.

Details on this clone: The sequence runs out 3 residues before the end of the CDR3; the remainder is reconstructed from the germline J gene. The gene calls are TRBV5-4 and TRBJ2-6; possible D gene TRBD1, 7 bases. The germline gives CDR1 SGHNT, CDR2 YYREEE (reference sequence). The ends were cut back, 4 bases at V and 2 bases at J, with 13 bases in the middle. The CDR3 is made up of 16 amino acids. The chain's CDR3 is CASSDTRGAGANVLTF. The CDR3 DNA, read in part, is TGTGCCAGCAGCGACACCAGGGGGGCTGGGGCCAACGTC.

As for this clone: The read terminates 3 residues before the CDR3 end, so the remaining end is supplied by the germline J gene. The V call is TRBV5-1, the J call TRBJ2-7; TRBD2 aligns across 9 bases. The CDR3 is made up of 16 amino acids. V was clipped by 1 base and J by 4 bases; unmatched bases: 9. The germline gives CDR1 SGHRS, CDR2 YFSETQ. CDR3 residues: CASSLSSGGAVYEQYF. Partial CDR3 DNA: TGCGCCAGCAGCTTGAGTAGCGGGGGAGCGGTGTACGAG.

On this clone: Sequencing ends 3 residues short of the CDR3 end; the germline J gene provides the rest. This chain connects TRBV10-3 to TRBJ1-2; the D gene is possibly TRBD1 (5 bases). Per the germline V gene, CDR1 is ENHRY and CDR2 is SYGVKD. Trimming took 8 bases from V and 4 from J, leaving 11 bases between them. This CDR3 is 12 amino acids long. The CDR3 sequence is CAIGHPPYGYTF. CDR3 bases read: TGTGCCATCGGACATCCTCCCTATGGC.

Remarks on this clone: The read ends 3 residues before the CDR3 terminus; that terminus is restored from the germline J gene. The rearrangement uses TRBV28 and TRBJ1-2; no definite D call. There are 14 residues in the CDR3. Trimming removed 2 bases from V and 6 bases from J, with 13 bases in between. Germline CDR1 and CDR2: MDHEN and SYDVKM. CDR3 protein: CASSLPQAKHGYTF. CDR3 DNA (partial): TGTGCCAGCAGTTTACCGCAGGCCAAGCATGGC.